This paragraph reports one T cell receptor beta chain. The data are from a study of blood T cell repertoires in COVID-19. Study-wide context: The study drew acute and convalescent COVID-19 samples from the United States, Italy and Spain. T cells, B-cell-depleted T cells, or PBMCs supplied cDNA or gDNA.

Original data processing: Cell counts per sample came from amplifying reference gene primers. Produced via immunoSEQ multiplex PCR; TCRdb's table is partial and in-frame only. V and J calls and clone size are given by that table; D and trimming were obtained from the DNA. This table has 80,000 or so clones, roughly 82% appearing once. The CDR3 extends over 17 amino acids. Trimming cost V 4 bases and J 3 bases; bases outside gene matches: 8. Germline V gene data show CDR1 as SGHTS and CDR2 as YDEGEE. The clonotype comes from a man in his fifties or sixties with acute or convalescent COVID-19. Sample: peripheral blood. The chain carries TRBV5-8 and TRBJ2-6; 9 bases map to TRBD1. The CDR3 nucleotides read TGTGCCAGCAGCCGGGACAGGGCTGGATATGGGGCCAACGTCCTGACTTTC. It translates to CASSRDRAGYGANVLTF.